What follows describes a single T cell receptor beta chain. The data stem from a study of blood T cell repertoires in COVID-19. The CDR3 has 13 residues. Trimming pared 2 bases from V and 2 bases from J, leaving 4 bases between. The germline gives CDR1 MNHEY, CDR2 SVGAGI. TCRdb keeps only in-frame clones here, not all; method: immunoSEQ multiplex PCR. The data hold more than 300,000 clones, with about nine tenths observed a single time. The sequence derives from a man aged 25-45 years who had recovered from COVID-19. Input material: PBMCs or T cells enriched from blood (not recorded which). The genes are TRBV6-5 and TRBJ1-3; D gene uncertain. The CDR3 loop is CASSYQAGNTIYF. In DNA form, the CDR3 reads TGTGCCAGCAGTTACCAGGCTGGAAACACCATATATTTT.